The rows below give T cell receptor beta chains drawn from one sample of a study of T-cell reconstitution after alpha-beta-depleted transplantation in children. TCRdb re-derived calls from the PCR reads in MiXCR, one entry per CDR3 protein. Of over 550,000 distinct CDR3 sequences listed, 10% to 13% were seen once; the top ten hold less than 5%. The specimen comprised PBMCs from the stem cell graft donor, sampled from the stem cell graft. The origin of the receptors is a human donor who donated a stem cell graft to a child with acute myeloid leukemia. Each CDR3 is given with its conserved first and last residue. D genes are given only for firm matches. Clone size is not always given. Where it is, it says once, few, many or a class for expanded clones.

>TRBD1|TRBJ1-4|TRBV20-1|many
CSARGQGSNNSPSEKLFF
TGCAGTGCTAGGGGACAGGGGTCTAATAATTCGCCCTCCGAAAAACTGTTTTTT
>-|TRBJ2-1|TRBV4-1|-
CASSPSDGRLGQFF
TGCGCCAGCAGCCCAAGCGACGGGCGGTTGGGGCAGTTCTTC
>-|TRBJ2-2|TRBV7-9|once
CASSFVRGGNTGELFF
TGTGCCAGCAGCTTCGTTAGGGGAGGAAACACCGGGGAGCTGTTTTTT
>TRBD1|TRBJ2-1|TRBV7-2|few
CASSPTGAATYNEQFF
TGTGCCAGCAGCCCAACAGGGGCGGCAACATACAATGAGCAGTTCTTC
>-|TRBJ2-2|TRBV30|few
CAWSTGSGTGELFF
TGTGCCTGGAGTACCGGGAGCGGCACCGGGGAGCTGTTTTTT
>TRBD2|TRBJ2-3|TRBV4-2|many
CASSQDGAKSGRTDTQYF
TGTGCCAGCAGCCAAGATGGGGCTAAGAGCGGGAGGACAGATACGCAGTATTTT
>-|TRBJ2-2|TRBV5-1|-
CASSEPTGELFF
TGCGCCAGCAGCGAACCGACAGGGGAGCTGTTTTTT
>TRBD2|TRBJ2-3|TRBV5-1|-
CASSLGLAGIDTQYF
TGCGCCAGCAGCTTAGGACTAGCGGGTATCGATACGCAGTATTTT
>TRBD1|TRBJ2-4|TRBV29-1|few
CSVVPGQGAYIQYF
TGCAGCGTGGTACCGGGACAGGGGGCTTACATTCAGTACTTC
>-|TRBJ2-2|TRBV28|many
CASSGGFGELFF
TGTGCCAGCAGCGGTGGATTCGGGGAGCTGTTTTTT
>TRBD2|TRBJ2-2|TRBV6-1|-
CASSGIRTRGGTGELFF
TGTGCCAGCAGTGGAATTAGGACTAGAGGCGGCACCGGGGAGCTGTTTTTT
>TRBD2|TRBJ2-7|TRBV10-3|many
CAISGNPGLAGEQEQYF
TGTGCCATCAGTGGAAACCCGGGACTAGCGGGAGAGCAAGAGCAGTACTTC
>TRBD1|TRBJ2-2|TRBV20-1|many
CSAPPGQVLLGNTGELFF
TGCAGTGCCCCACCGGGACAGGTCCTACTGGGGAACACCGGGGAGCTGTTTTTT
>TRBD1|TRBJ1-2|TRBV6-2/TRBV6-3|many
CASEGQRNYGYTF
TGTGCCAGCGAGGGACAGCGTAACTATGGCTACACCTTC
>TRBD1|TRBJ2-4|TRBV20-1|many
CSARDLLTGKRDIQYF
TGCAGTGCTAGAGATCTTTTGACAGGGAAAAGGGACATTCAGTACTTC
>TRBD1|TRBJ2-7|TRBV27|few
CASSLRTGVTYEQYF
TGTGCCAGCAGTTTAAGGACAGGGGTTACCTACGAGCAGTACTTC
>-|TRBJ2-7|TRBV7-9|-
CASSHTGGDEQYF
TGTGCCAGCAGCCATACAGGGGGGGACGAGCAGTACTTC
>TRBD1|TRBJ1-1|TRBV20-1|many
CSARAIPGGQVTKTEAFF
TGCAGTGCTAGAGCGATCCCGGGGGGACAGGTAACCAAAACGGAAGCTTTCTTT
>-|TRBJ2-1|TRBV12-3/TRBV12-4|many
CASSLIPSRNEQFF
TGTGCCAGCAGTTTAATACCTAGCAGAAATGAGCAGTTCTTC
>-|TRBJ2-7|TRBV5-1|few
CASSPGVVSYEQYF
TGCGCCAGCAGCCCTGGTGTGGTCTCCTACGAGCAGTACTTC
>-|TRBJ1-1|TRBV6-4|-
CASSDSQGGAEAFF
TGTGCCAGCAGTGACTCACAGGGTGGGGCTGAAGCTTTCTTT
>-|TRBJ2-7|TRBV10-2|many
CASSELLGGAYEQYF
TGCGCCAGCAGTGAACTTTTGGGGGGAGCCTACGAGCAGTACTTC
>TRBD2|TRBJ2-1|TRBV30|few
CAWAAGDVNEQFF
TGTGCCTGGGCGGCGGGAGATGTAAATGAGCAGTTCTTC
>-|TRBJ1-4|TRBV7-6|many
CASSPQSNEKLFF
TGTGCCAGCAGCCCCCAATCTAATGAAAAACTGTTTTTT
>TRBD2|TRBJ2-1|TRBV7-3|-
CASSSSGSIRRNEQFF
TGTGCCAGCAGCTCGAGCGGGAGTATTCGGCGCAATGAGCAGTTCTTC
>TRBD1|TRBJ1-5|TRBV6-2/TRBV6-3|few
CASRQGVQPQHF
TGTGCCAGCCGACAGGGTGTTCAGCCCCAGCATTTT
>TRBD2|TRBJ2-7|TRBV29-1|many
CSAALGTSGDYEQYF
TGCAGCGCCGCACTAGGGACTAGCGGGGACTACGAGCAGTACTTC
>-|TRBJ2-4|TRBV20-1|few
CSARAQRGGSAKNIQYF
TGCAGTGCTAGAGCCCAGCGAGGGGGTTCGGCCAAAAACATTCAGTACTTC
>-|TRBJ1-6|TRBV6-2/TRBV6-3|-
CATGPPDGSPLHF
TGTGCCACCGGGCCTCCGGATGGGTCACCCCTCCACTTT